This TCR beta chain was identified during a study of OX40 agonist ivuxolimab in advanced cancers. On the study more broadly: Patients enrolled in dose escalation were diagnosed with hepatocellular carcinoma, melanoma, renal cell or head and neck cancer.

The table came from immunoSEQ multiplex PCR; TCRdb's copy has only in-frame clones and leaves some out. Among 30,000 to 40,000 clones listed, over 60% were seen once. Study results and caveats: Doses of 0.1 to 3.0 mg/kg were accompanied by clonal expansion of CD4+ and CD8+ blood T cells by week 6. Some nonresponders also had low normalized T-cell clonal expansion.

Turning to this clone: Its antigen is still unknown.

Per germline, CDR1 SGHRS and CDR2 YFSETQ. Trimming removed 4 bases from V and 4 bases from J; junction bases left unmatched: 4. This CDR3 has 14 residues. The chain is built from TRBV5-1 and TRBJ1-2, with TRBD1 identical over 10 bases. The starting material was CD4+ or CD8+ T cells sorted from blood, obtained in a trial of the OX40 agonist ivuxolimab. This TCR derives from an adult with an advanced solid tumor such as melanoma, head and neck, liver or kidney cancer. The CDR3 here is CASSATGGSYGYTF. The CDR3 DNA is TGCGCCAGCAGCGCGACAGGGGGCAGCTATGGCTACACCTTC.